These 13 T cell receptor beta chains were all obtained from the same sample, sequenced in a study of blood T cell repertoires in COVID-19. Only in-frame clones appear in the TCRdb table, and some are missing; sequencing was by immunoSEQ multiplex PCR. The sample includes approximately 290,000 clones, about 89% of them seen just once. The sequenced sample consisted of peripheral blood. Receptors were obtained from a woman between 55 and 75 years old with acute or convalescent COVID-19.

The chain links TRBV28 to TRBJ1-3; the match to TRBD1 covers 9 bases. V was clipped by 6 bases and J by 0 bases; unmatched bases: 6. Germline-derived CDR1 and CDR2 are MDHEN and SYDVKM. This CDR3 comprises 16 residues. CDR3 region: CASRRTGDNSGNTIYF. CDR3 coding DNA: TGTGCCAGCAGAAGGACAGGGGACAACTCTGGAAACACCATATATTTT. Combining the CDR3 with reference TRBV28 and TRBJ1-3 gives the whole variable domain DVKVTQSSRYLVKRTGEKVFLECVQDMDHENMFWYRQDPGLGLRLIYFSYDVKMKEKGDIPEGYSVSREKKERFSLILESASTNQTSMYLCASRRTGDNSGNTIYFGEGSWLTVV.

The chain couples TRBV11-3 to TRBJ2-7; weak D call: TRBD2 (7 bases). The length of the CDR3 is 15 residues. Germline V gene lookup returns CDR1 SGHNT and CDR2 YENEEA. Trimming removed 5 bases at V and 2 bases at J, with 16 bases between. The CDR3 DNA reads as TGTGCCAGCAGCGGGGGGGCTAGCGGTCCCTACGAGCAGTACTTC. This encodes CASSGGASGPYEQYF.

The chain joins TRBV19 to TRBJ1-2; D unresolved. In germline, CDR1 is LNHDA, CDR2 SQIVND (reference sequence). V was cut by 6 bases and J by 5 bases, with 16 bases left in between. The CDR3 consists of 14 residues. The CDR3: CASSPALPGYGYTF. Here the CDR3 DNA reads TGTGCCAGTAGCCCCGCCCTTCCGGGGTATGGCTACACCTTC.

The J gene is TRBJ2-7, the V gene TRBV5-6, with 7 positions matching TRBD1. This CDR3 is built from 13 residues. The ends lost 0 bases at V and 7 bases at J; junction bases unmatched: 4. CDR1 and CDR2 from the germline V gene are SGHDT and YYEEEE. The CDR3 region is CASSLDRGGEQYF. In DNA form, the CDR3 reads TGTGCCAGCAGCTTGGACAGGGGCGGGGAGCAGTACTTC.

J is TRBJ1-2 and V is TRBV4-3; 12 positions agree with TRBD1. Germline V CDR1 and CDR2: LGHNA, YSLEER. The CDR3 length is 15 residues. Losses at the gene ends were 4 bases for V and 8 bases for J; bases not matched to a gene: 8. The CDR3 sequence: CASSPTGTGGLGYTF. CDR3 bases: TGCGCCAGCAGCCCGACCGGGACAGGGGGCCTAGGCTACACCTTC.

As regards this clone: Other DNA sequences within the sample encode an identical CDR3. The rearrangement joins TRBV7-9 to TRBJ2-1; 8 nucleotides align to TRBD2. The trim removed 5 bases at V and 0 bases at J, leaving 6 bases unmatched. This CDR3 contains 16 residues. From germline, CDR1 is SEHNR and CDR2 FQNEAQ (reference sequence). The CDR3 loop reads CASSPLAGSSYNEQFF. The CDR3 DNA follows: TGTGCCAGCAGCCCCTTAGCGGGGAGCTCCTACAATGAGCAGTTCTTC.

CDR3 DNA sequence: TGTGCCAGCAGCTTAAATAGAGAGACCCAGTACTTC. Its protein is CASSLNRETQYF. The rearrangement uses TRBV7-9 and TRBJ2-5; the D is unclear. The CDR3 loop spans 12 amino acids. The V gene lost 2 bases and the J gene lost 4 bases, with 5 bases spanning the gap. Germline V gene sequence: CDR1 SEHNR, CDR2 FQNEAQ (reference sequence).

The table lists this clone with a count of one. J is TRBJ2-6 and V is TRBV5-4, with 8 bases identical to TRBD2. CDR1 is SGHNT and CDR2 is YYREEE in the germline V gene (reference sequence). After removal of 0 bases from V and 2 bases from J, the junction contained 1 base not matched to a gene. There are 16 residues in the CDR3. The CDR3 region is CASSLAGGTGANVLTF. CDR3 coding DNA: TGTGCCAGCAGCTTGGCGGGGGGGACTGGGGCCAACGTCCTGACTTTC.

The CDR3 is CASSSRQGAQEAFF. Here the CDR3 DNA reads TGTGCCAGCAGTTCCAGGCAGGGGGCGCAAGAAGCTTTCTTT. The V and J genes are TRBV6-6 and TRBJ1-1; 8 nucleotides align to TRBD1. From germline, CDR1 is MNHNY and CDR2 SVGAGI (reference sequence). The V gene end was trimmed by 4 bases and the J gene end by 8 bases; junction bases not matched to a gene: 9. CDR3 length equals 14 residues.

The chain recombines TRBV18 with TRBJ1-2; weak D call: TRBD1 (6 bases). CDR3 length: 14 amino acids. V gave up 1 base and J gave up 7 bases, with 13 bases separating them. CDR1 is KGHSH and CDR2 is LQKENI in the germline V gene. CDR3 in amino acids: CASSPQETGLGYTF. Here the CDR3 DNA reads TGTGCCAGCTCACCACAGGAGACAGGTCTTGGCTACACCTTC.

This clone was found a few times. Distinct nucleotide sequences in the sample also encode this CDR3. CDR3 nucleotides: TGTGCCAGCAGTTTTAGCGGCAATCAGCCCCAGCATTTT. This gives the protein CASSFSGNQPQHF. The chain links TRBV28 to TRBJ1-5; D gene ambiguous. CDR3 size: 13 residues. Per germline, CDR1 MDHEN and CDR2 SYDVKM. Trimming took off 3 bases at V and 2 bases at J, with 5 bases between the two ends.

CDR3 sequence reads: CASSSGFSNQPQHF. The CDR3 DNA follows: TGTGCCAGCAGTTCCGGTTTTAGCAATCAGCCCCAGCATTTT. The chain couples TRBV27 to TRBJ1-5; D not certain. With 4 bases removed from V and 0 bases from J, the gap between germline ends came to 7 bases. The germline V gene encodes CDR1 MNHEY and CDR2 SMNVEV (reference sequence). The CDR3 spans 14 residues.

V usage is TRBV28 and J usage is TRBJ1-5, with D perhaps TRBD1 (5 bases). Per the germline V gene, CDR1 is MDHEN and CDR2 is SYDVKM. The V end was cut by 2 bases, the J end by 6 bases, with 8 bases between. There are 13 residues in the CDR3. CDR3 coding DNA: TGTGCCAGCAGTTTAAGGGGTGGTCAGCCCCAGCATTTT. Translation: CASSLRGGQPQHF.